Each of the 2 T cell receptor beta chains below was sequenced from the same sample in a study of blood T cells in healthy people across ages. Together with a sample-barcoded 5' primer, a J-beta primer mix was included in a second PCR lasting roughly 6 to 12 cycles. TCRdb processed the 5' RACE reads anew with MiXCR; each CDR3 protein has one entry. Among approximately 800,000 distinct CDR3 sequences listed, 58% were seen once. The source material was blood. These receptors came from a man between 25 and 39 years old in good health.

V usage is TRBV21-1 and J usage is TRBJ1-2; the DNA was not used to check the table's D call, TRBD1. TRBV21-1 is tagged as a pseudogene. The CDR3 is made up of 18 amino acids. The CDR3 protein is CASSNLTGGPGSDLGYTF. The DNA for the CDR3 is TGTGCCAGCAGCAACCTGACAGGGGGTCCCGGCTCGGACCTTGGCTACACCTTC.

In this sample, this clonotype turned up a few times. V and J are TRBV15 and TRBJ2-3, with D tentatively TRBD2 (7 bases). The germline V and J ends were trimmed by 1 base and 4 bases, with 12 bases remaining between them. Looked up from germline, CDR1 is LNHNV and CDR2 is YYDKDF (reference sequence). This CDR3 comprises 15 residues. CDR3 sequence: CATSRGRGASDTQYF. CDR3 in DNA: TGTGCCACCAGCAGAGGCCGGGGGGCTTCAGATACGCAGTATTTT.